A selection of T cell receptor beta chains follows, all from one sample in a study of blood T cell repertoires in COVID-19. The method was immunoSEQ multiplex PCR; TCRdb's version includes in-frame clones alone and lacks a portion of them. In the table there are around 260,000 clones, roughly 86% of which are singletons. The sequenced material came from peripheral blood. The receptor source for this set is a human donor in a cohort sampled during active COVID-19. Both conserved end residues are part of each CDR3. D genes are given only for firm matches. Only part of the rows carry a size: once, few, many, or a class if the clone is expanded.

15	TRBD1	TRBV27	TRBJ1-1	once	CASSMKQGANTEAFF	TGTGCCAGCAGTATGAAACAGGGGGCGAACACTGAAGCTTTCTTT
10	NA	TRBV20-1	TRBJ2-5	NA	CSADEVTQYF	TGCAGTGCTGATGAGGTGACCCAGTACTTC
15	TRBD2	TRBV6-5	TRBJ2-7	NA	CAISSGGVERYEQYF	TGTGCCATTAGTAGCGGGGGGGTCGAGAGGTACGAGCAGTACTTC
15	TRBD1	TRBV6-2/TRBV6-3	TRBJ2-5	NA	CASSPLDRGRETQYF	TGTGCCAGCAGCCCCCTGGACAGGGGTCGGGAGACCCAGTACTTC
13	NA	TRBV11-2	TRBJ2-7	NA	CASSFDGTAGKYF	TGTGCCAGCAGCTTTGACGGTACGGCGGGCAAGTACTTC
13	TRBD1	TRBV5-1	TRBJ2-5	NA	CASSLDREETQYF	TGCGCCAGCAGCCTGGACAGGGAAGAGACCCAGTACTTC
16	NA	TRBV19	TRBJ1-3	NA	CASSQLDTYSGNTIYF	TGTGCCAGTAGTCAACTGGACACCTACTCTGGAAACACCATATATTTT
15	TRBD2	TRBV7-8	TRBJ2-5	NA	CASSPLETSVAPQYF	TGTGCCAGCAGCCCCCTCGAAACTAGCGTCGCGCCCCAGTACTTC
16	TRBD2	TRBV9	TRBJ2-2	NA	CASSVGGSGFTGELFF	TGTGCCAGCAGCGTAGGGGGTAGCGGGTTCACCGGGGAGCTGTTTTTT
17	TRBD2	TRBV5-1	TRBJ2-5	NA	CASSLVAGAGSPETQYF	TGCGCCAGCAGCTTGGTAGCGGGCGCGGGGTCCCCGGAGACCCAGTACTTC
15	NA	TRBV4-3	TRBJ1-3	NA	CASSQERRSGNTIYF	TGCGCCAGCAGCCAAGAACGGCGGTCTGGAAACACCATATATTTT
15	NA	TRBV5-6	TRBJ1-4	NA	CASSYGQPRNEKLFF	TGTGCCAGCAGCTACGGACAGCCTCGAAATGAAAAACTGTTTTTT
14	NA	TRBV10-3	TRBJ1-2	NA	CAISESGGSYGYTF	TGTGCCATCAGTGAGTCTGGCGGGTCCTATGGCTACACCTTC
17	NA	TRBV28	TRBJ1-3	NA	CASSPISGEFSGNTIYF	TGTGCCAGCAGTCCTATATCAGGGGAGTTCTCTGGAAACACCATATATTTT
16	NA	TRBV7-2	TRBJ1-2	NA	CASSLDLGTSYYGYTF	TGTGCCAGCAGCTTAGATCTTGGGACAAGCTACTATGGCTACACCTTC
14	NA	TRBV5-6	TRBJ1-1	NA	CASSSTDSYTEAFF	TGTGCCAGCAGCTCGACGGACTCATACACTGAAGCTTTCTTT
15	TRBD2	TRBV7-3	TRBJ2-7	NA	CASSLTGEGNYEQYF	TGTGCCAGCAGCTTAACGGGGGAGGGGAACTACGAGCAGTACTTC
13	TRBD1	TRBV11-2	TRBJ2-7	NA	CASSAGTAYEQYF	TGTGCCAGCAGCGCCGGGACAGCCTACGAGCAGTACTTC
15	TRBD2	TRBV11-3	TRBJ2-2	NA	CASSLVLAGTGELFF	TGTGCCAGCAGCTTAGTATTAGCGGGAACCGGGGAGCTGTTTTTT
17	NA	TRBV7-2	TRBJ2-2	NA	CASSLAWGREIPGELFF	TGTGCCAGCAGCTTAGCTTGGGGGCGCGAAATTCCCGGGGAGCTGTTTTTT
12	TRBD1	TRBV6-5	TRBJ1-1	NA	CASRQGDTEAFF	TGTGCCAGCAGGCAGGGGGACACTGAAGCTTTCTTT
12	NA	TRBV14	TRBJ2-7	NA	CASSQAGGEQYF	TGTGCCAGCAGCCAAGCCGGGGGCGAGCAGTACTTC
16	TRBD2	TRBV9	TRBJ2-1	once	CASSVFEGLAANEQFF	TGTGCCAGCAGCGTATTCGAGGGACTAGCGGCCAATGAGCAGTTCTTC
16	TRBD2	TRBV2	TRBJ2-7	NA	CASRESGGASSYEQYF	TGTGCCAGCAGAGAGAGCGGGGGGGCCTCGTCCTACGAGCAGTACTTC
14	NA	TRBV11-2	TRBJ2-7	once	CASSVQGTGSEQYF	TGTGCCAGCAGCGTACAGGGTACGGGTTCCGAGCAGTACTTC
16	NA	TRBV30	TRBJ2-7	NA	CAWSVSFQTGKYEQYF	TGTGCCTGGAGTGTTTCATTTCAGACAGGCAAGTACGAGCAGTACTTC
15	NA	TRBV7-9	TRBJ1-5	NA	CASSRTGNSNQPQHF	TGTGCCAGCAGCCGCACAGGGAATAGCAATCAGCCCCAGCATTTT
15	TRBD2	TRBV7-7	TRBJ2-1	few	CASSLGTSGYNEQFF	TGTGCCAGCAGTCTAGGGACTAGCGGTTACAATGAGCAGTTCTTC
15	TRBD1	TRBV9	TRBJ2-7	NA	CASSGAGTGLGEQYF	TGTGCCAGCAGCGGCGCCGGGACAGGTCTCGGCGAGCAGTACTTC
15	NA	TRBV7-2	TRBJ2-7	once	CASSLVWTGSYEQYF	TGTGCCAGCAGCTTAGTGTGGACTGGCTCCTACGAGCAGTACTTC
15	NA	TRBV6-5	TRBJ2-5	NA	CASSYGRDLGETQYF	TGTGCCAGCAGTTACGGCCGGGACTTGGGAGAGACCCAGTACTTC
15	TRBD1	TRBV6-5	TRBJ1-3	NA	CASSYYRGSGNTIYF	TGTGCCAGCAGTTACTACAGGGGTTCGGGAAACACCATATATTTT
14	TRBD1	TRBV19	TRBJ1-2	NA	CASIKTGGNYGYTF	TGTGCCAGTATAAAGACAGGGGGTAACTATGGCTACACCTTC
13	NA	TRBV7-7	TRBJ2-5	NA	CASSLERGGTQYF	TGTGCCAGCAGCTTAGAGCGAGGGGGGACCCAGTACTTC
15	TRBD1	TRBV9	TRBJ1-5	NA	CASSPAGTGAQPQHF	TGTGCCAGCAGCCCGGCCGGGACAGGGGCTCAGCCCCAGCATTTT
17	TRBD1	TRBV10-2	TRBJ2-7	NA	CASSEWFRGIGTYEQYF	TGCGCCAGCAGTGAGTGGTTCAGGGGGATAGGGACCTACGAGCAGTACTTC
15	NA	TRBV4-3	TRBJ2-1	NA	CASSQGPGEGDEQFF	TGCGCCAGCAGCCAAGGACCCGGAGAGGGGGATGAGCAGTTCTTC
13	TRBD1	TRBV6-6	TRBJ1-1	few	CASSRTGGTEAFF	TGTGCCAGCAGCCGGACAGGGGGCACTGAAGCTTTCTTT
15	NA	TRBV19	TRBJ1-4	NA	CASTLTRGTGEKLFF	TGTGCCAGTACCCTAACCCGGGGAACCGGTGAAAAACTGTTTTTT
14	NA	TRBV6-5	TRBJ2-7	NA	CASTTRQASYEQYF	TGTGCCAGCACCACTAGACAGGCCTCCTACGAGCAGTACTTC
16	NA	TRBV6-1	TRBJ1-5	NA	CASSEGQFYSNQPQHF	TGTGCCAGCAGTGAAGGACAGTTTTATAGCAATCAGCCCCAGCATTTT
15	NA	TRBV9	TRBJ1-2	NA	CASSPLSVPNYGYTF	TGTGCCAGCAGCCCCCTGAGTGTACCCAACTATGGCTACACCTTC
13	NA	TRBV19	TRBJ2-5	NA	CASSPSGGETQYF	TGTGCCAGTAGTCCTTCTGGAGGGGAGACCCAGTACTTC
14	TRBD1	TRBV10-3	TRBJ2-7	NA	CAILSTGGAGEQYF	TGTGCCATCCTCTCGACAGGGGGGGCGGGCGAGCAGTACTTC
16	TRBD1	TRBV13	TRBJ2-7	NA	CASSPRGTDTYYEQYF	TGTGCCAGCAGCCCTAGGGGGACAGACACCTACTACGAGCAGTACTTC
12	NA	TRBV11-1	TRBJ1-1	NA	CASSFINTEAFF	TGTGCCAGCAGCTTTATTAACACTGAAGCTTTCTTT
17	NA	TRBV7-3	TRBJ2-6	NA	CASSPVGPHSGANVLTF	TGTGCCAGCAGCCCGGTGGGGCCCCACTCTGGGGCCAACGTCCTGACTTTC